The 26 T cell receptor beta chains below come from one sample, sequenced in a study of blood T cells in healthy people across ages (dated by TCRdb to about 2015). Library preparation was by 5' RACE. Reads for this sample came from an Illumina HiSeq 2500. A second about 6 to 11 cycle PCR used a sample-barcoded 5' primer and a J-beta primer mix. TCRdb cleaned the public reads at Q25 with fastp, built clones with MiXCR and kept in-frame beta chains. Every distinct CDR3 protein forms one entry, paired with its most common genes and DNA. The sample records over 1,200,000 distinct CDR3 sequences, almost 60% of which are singletons. In total, the top ten clones hold about 6.7% of the sample. Sequenced material: blood. The origin of the receptors is a man between 18 and 29 years old in good health.

The chain recombines TRBV7-9 with TRBJ2-7; D might be TRBD2 (5 bases). The CDR3 is 14 amino acids. Trimming left V 3 bases short and J 5 bases short, with 14 bases between. Germline CDR1 and CDR2: SEHNR and FQNEAQ (reference sequence). CDR3 region: CASSFGENKNEQYF. CDR3 nucleotides: TGTGCCAGCAGCTTTGGGGAGAACAAAAACGAGCAGTACTTC.

This clonotype was detected a few times. The chain combines TRBV15 with TRBJ2-7; D is undetermined. The germline CDR1 and CDR2 sequences are LNHNV and YYDKDF (reference sequence). The CDR3 totals 13 residues. Trimming pared 0 bases from V and 5 bases from J, leaving 8 bases between. The CDR3 DNA reads as TGTGCCACCAGCAGAGATCGTAGTGACGAGCAGTACTTC. It yields the protein CATSRDRSDEQYF.

The chain employs TRBV7-8 and TRBJ2-1; TRBD2 matches 7 bases. The CDR3 is 15 residues long. The V and J ends lost 5 bases and 9 bases, in that order; junction bases with no gene match: 13. Germline CDR1 is SGHVS and CDR2 is FQNEAQ. The CDR3 region is CASSKTSAQRSEQFF. DNA of the CDR3: TGTGCCAGCAGCAAAACTAGCGCTCAAAGAAGTGAGCAGTTCTTC.

The rearrangement links TRBV7-9 to TRBJ1-2, with unresolved D. The CDR3 consists of 14 residues. Between the trimmed V and J ends, which lost 2 bases and 5 bases, there was a span of 12 bases. Germline V gene lookup returns CDR1 SEHNR and CDR2 FQNEAQ (reference sequence). CDR3 DNA sequence: TGTGCCAGCAGCTTAATCCGGGGAAGGTATGGCTACACCTTC. It yields the protein CASSLIRGRYGYTF.

A note on this clonotype: Compared with germline, one end of the junction differs, possibly owing to a read error. V gene TRBV5-6 combines with J gene TRBJ2-7; D is undetermined. Germline V gives CDR1 SGHDT, CDR2 YYEEEE. There are 13 residues in the CDR3. For the CDR3, the DNA is TGTGCCAGCAGCTTCGGTGATTCCTACGGGCAGTACTTC. It encodes CASSFGDSYGQYF.

This rearrangement joins TRBV7-2 to TRBJ2-7, with 7 nucleotides matching TRBD1. Germline CDR1 is SGHTA and CDR2 is FQGNSA. The V and J ends lost 3 bases and 6 bases, in that order; junction bases with no gene match: 11. The CDR3 runs to 15 residues. The CDR3 DNA sequence: TGTGCCAGCAGCTTTGACCAGGGGGTGCTTCGCGAGCAGTACTTC. Its protein product is CASSFDQGVLREQYF.

The chain couples TRBV14 to TRBJ2-7; a weak D match, TRBD2 (6 bases). Trimming stripped 4 bases from V and 6 bases from J, with 16 bases between. Germline-derived CDR1 and CDR2 are SGHDN and FVKESK. This CDR3 has 14 residues. CDR3 sequence reads: CASSPLLAPREQYF. The CDR3 DNA is TGTGCCAGCAGCCCCCTACTAGCCCCTCGCGAGCAGTACTTC.

The chain couples TRBV5-1 to TRBJ2-7; 9 bases line up with TRBD2. V dropped 4 bases and J dropped 1; count of bases not matched to a gene: 9. Looked up from germline, CDR1 is SGHRS and CDR2 is YFSETQ. The CDR3 runs to 16 residues. CDR3 sequence: CASSVPGSGGSYEQYF. The CDR3 region has the DNA TGCGCCAGCAGCGTGCCGGGAAGCGGGGGGTCCTACGAGCAGTACTTC.

The rearrangement joins TRBV21-1 to TRBJ2-3; TRBD1, the table's D call, was not compared with the DNA. TRBV21-1 is noted as a pseudogene. The CDR3 extends over 15 amino acids. Here the CDR3 reads CASSKTLGGSDTQYF. DNA of the CDR3: TGTGCCAGCAGCAAAACCCTAGGGGGGTCAGATACGCAGTATTTT.

This chain connects TRBV4-1 to TRBJ1-6; perhaps TRBD1 as D (6 bases). The CDR3 is made up of 15 amino acids. Trimming removed 1 base at V and 11 bases at J, with 15 bases between. CDR1 and CDR2 from the germline V gene are MGHRA and YSYEKL. The CDR3: CASSQADSPYPPLHF. The CDR3 region has the DNA TGCGCCAGCAGCCAAGCGGACAGTCCTTATCCACCCCTCCACTTT.

The chain couples TRBV10-3 to TRBJ2-3, with D perhaps matching TRBD2 (6 bases). V was trimmed by 3 bases and J by 5 bases, leaving 15 bases between them. Germline V lookup: CDR1 ENHRY, CDR2 SYGVKD. The CDR3 is made up of 15 amino acids. DNA of the CDR3: TGTGCCATCAGTGATCGCCTAGCGAGGGGAGATACGCAGTATTTT. This sequence encodes CAISDRLARGDTQYF.

This chain joins TRBV12-3 or TRBV12-4 and TRBJ2-7, with a weak D call TRBD2 (5 bases). This CDR3 comprises 14 residues. Between the trimmed V and J ends, which lost 3 bases and 6 bases, there was a span of 15 bases. The CDR3 nucleotides read TGTGCCAGCAGTTTTCCGGGGAGCCGTCTCGAGCAGTACTTC. Amino acids: CASSFPGSRLEQYF.

The J gene is TRBJ2-7, the V gene TRBV6-2 or TRBV6-3; D uncertain. Germline loops: CDR1 MNHEY, CDR2 SVGEGT. The CDR3 has 11 residues. V lost 1 base and J lost 5, with 3 bases in between. The chain's CDR3 is CASSYFDEQYF. The CDR3 DNA follows: TGTGCCAGCAGTTACTTCGACGAGCAGTACTTC.

This clonotype appeared a few times. The gene calls are TRBV29-1 and TRBJ1-1, with TRBD1 identical over 7 bases. V was clipped by 6 bases and J by 2 bases; unmatched bases: 9. This CDR3 comprises 14 residues. The germline V gene encodes CDR1 SQVTM and CDR2 ANQGSEA. DNA for the CDR3: TGCAGCGTGTTACGACAGGGACTAAACACTGAAGCTTTCTTT. It codes for CSVLRQGLNTEAFF.

V and J are TRBV27 and TRBJ1-4, with a tentative D call TRBD1 (5 bases). This CDR3 contains 15 residues. Trimming shortened V by 2 bases and J by 7 bases, and 14 bases separated the two germline ends. CDR1 MNHEY and CDR2 SMNVEV come from the germline V gene (reference sequence). The DNA of the CDR3 is TGTGCCAGCAGTTTAGGTGGGGGGGATGGTGAAAAACTGTTTTTT. It specifies CASSLGGGDGEKLFF. The full variable domain, its missing parts supplied by reference TRBV27 and TRBJ1-4, is EAQVTQNPRYLITVTGKKLTVTCSQNMNHEYMSWYRQDPGLGLRQIYYSMNVEVTDKGDVPEGYKVSRKEKRNFPLILESPSPNQTSLYFCASSLGGGDGEKLFFGSGTQLSVL.

V gene TRBV7-8 combines with J gene TRBJ1-3; D gene uncertain. Trimming removed 0 bases at V and 6 bases at J, with 9 bases between. The germline CDR1 and CDR2 sequences are SGHVS and FQNEAQ. This CDR3 spans 14 amino acids. CDR3 sequence: CASSLATSLNTIYF. In DNA, the CDR3 is TGTGCCAGCAGCTTAGCGACTTCTTTAAACACCATATATTTT.

The rearrangement links TRBV28 to TRBJ2-7, with 7 nucleotides matching TRBD1. Germline V gene lookup returns CDR1 MDHEN and CDR2 SYDVKM. V lost 4 bases, J lost 1 base, and 10 bases stayed unmatched. The CDR3 is 16 amino acids. In DNA, the CDR3 is TGTGCCAGCAGTTCCACCGACAGGGCCTCTTCCTACGAGCAGTACTTC. It is translated as CASSSTDRASSYEQYF.

The rearrangement uses TRBV10-3 and TRBJ2-7; D is unresolved. The CDR3 spans 12 residues. Between the trimmed V and J ends, which lost 7 bases and 4 bases, there was a span of 11 bases. Per germline, CDR1 ENHRY and CDR2 SYGVKD. The CDR3 spells CAIKPEGYEQYF. DNA for the CDR3: TGTGCCATCAAGCCCGAAGGATACGAGCAGTACTTC.

V gene TRBV4-2 combines with J gene TRBJ2-1, with 7 bases aligning to TRBD2. CDR1 is LGHNA, CDR2 YNFKEQ, per germline. CDR3 length equals 18 residues. J was trimmed by 1 base and V by 1 base; bases with no gene match: 10. The CDR3 nucleotides read TGTGCCAGCAGCCAAGCGTGGATAGCGGGTTGGTCCTACAATGAGCAGTTCTTC. Residues: CASSQAWIAGWSYNEQFF.

The chain has TRBV4-1 and TRBJ2-3; TRBD2 matches at 12 bases. The CDR3 length is 17 residues. Germline CDR1 MGHRA, CDR2 YSYEKL. Losses at the gene ends were 1 base for V and 2 bases for J; bases not matched to a gene: 4. The CDR3 is CASSQVTSGSSTDTQYF. CDR3 nucleotides: TGCGCCAGCAGCCAAGTGACTAGCGGGAGCTCCACAGATACGCAGTATTTT.

The rearrangement joins TRBV9 to TRBJ1-2, with a tentative D call TRBD1 (5 bases). CDR3 length equals 14 residues. V gave up 1 base and J gave up 6 bases, with 13 bases separating them. In germline, CDR1 is SGDLS, CDR2 YYNGEE. The CDR3 coding sequence is TGTGCCAGCAGCGTAACCGGGACGGGAGATGGCTACACCTTC. Translating gives CASSVTGTGDGYTF.

The chain's CDR3 is CASRKQGPDTEAFF. The CDR3 DNA follows: TGTGCCAGCAGAAAACAGGGCCCGGACACTGAAGCTTTCTTT. The rearrangement links TRBV2 to TRBJ1-1, with TRBD1 as a possible D gene (6 bases). The V end lost 6 bases, the J end lost 3 bases, and 14 bases lay between the germline ends. Germline V lookup: CDR1 SNHLY, CDR2 FYNNEI. CDR3 length equals 14 residues.

This chain connects TRBV7-6 to TRBJ2-7; D is unclear. V lost 5 bases and J lost 0, with 23 bases in between. Germline assignment: CDR1 SGHVS and CDR2 FNYEAQ. CDR3 length: 18 residues. The CDR3, as DNA: TGTGCCAGCAGCCCCAGCCCCCCCCTGGAAGTTACCTCCTACGAGCAGTACTTC. Its translation: CASSPSPPLEVTSYEQYF.

V and J are TRBV4-1 and TRBJ2-3, with 7 bases aligning to TRBD2. Germline V CDR1 and CDR2: MGHRA, YSYEKL. CDR3 length: 15 residues. Trimming at V came to 1 base and at J to 6 bases, leaving 7 bases not matched to a gene. The CDR3 loop is CASSQVSSGGDTQYF. The CDR3, as DNA: TGCGCCAGCAGCCAAGTGTCTAGCGGAGGGGATACGCAGTATTTT.

This rearrangement joins TRBV30 to TRBJ2-7; 8 bases align to TRBD1. Germline assignment: CDR1 GTSNPN and CDR2 SVGIG (reference sequence). The length of the CDR3 is 14 residues. V dropped 0 bases and J dropped 0; count of bases not matched to a gene: 1. The CDR3, as DNA: TGTGCCTGGAGTGTGGGGACAGGCTCCTACGAGCAGTACTTC. Translation gives CAWSVGTGSYEQYF.

V gene TRBV6-2 or TRBV6-3 combines with J gene TRBJ2-7; 7 nucleotides match TRBD1. With 4 bases clipped from V and 3 bases from J, the junction kept 12 bases outside the gene matches. This CDR3 is 16 amino acids long. Germline V gives CDR1 MNHEY, CDR2 SVGEGT. CDR3 coding DNA: TGTGCCAGCAGTTTCTCGATTCCGGGACAGTACTACGAGCAGTACTTC. This sequence encodes CASSFSIPGQYYEQYF.